What follows are 17 T cell receptor beta chains derived from one specimen sequenced in a study of T cell changes during pregnancy in multiple sclerosis (dated by TCRdb to the late 2010s). Preparation of the library involved the immunoSEQ multiplex PCR assay. The table comes from immuneACCESS by way of TCRdb, which keeps in-frame sequences with V and J called. Part of the clones is missing from these tables; in studies checked, under half for an unresolved V gene and the rest for unknown reasons. The sample has about 100,000 clones on record, around 93% of them singletons. The ten largest clonotypes hold less than 2.5% of the sample. The sequencing used peripheral blood, collected after pregnancy. Receptor source: a female donor with multiple sclerosis, enrolled in a pregnancy study.

This clone was seen a handful of times. This chain joins TRBV28 and TRBJ1-2; D is perhaps TRBD1 (5 bases). The CDR3 is 13 amino acids. Trimming shortened V by 4 bases and J by 4 bases, and 10 bases separated the two germline ends. Germline V lookup: CDR1 MDHEN, CDR2 SYDVKM. This CDR3 reads CASSSTALYGYTF. In nucleotides, the CDR3 is TGTGCCAGCAGTTCGACAGCTCTCTATGGCTACACCTTC.

This clone was observed once. The chain uses TRBV13 and TRBJ2-5; D ambiguous. The ends were cut back, 5 bases at V and 5 bases at J, with 18 bases in the middle. This CDR3 comprises 15 residues. The germline V gene encodes CDR1 PRHDT and CDR2 FYEKMQ (reference sequence). CDR3 amino acids: CASSPARASGETQYF. DNA of the CDR3: TGTGCCAGCAGCCCCGCCCGAGCGTCCGGGGAGACCCAGTACTTC.

Concerning this clone itself: The germline gene is not matched at one end of the junction; a read error may be the cause. The J gene is TRBJ2-7, the V gene TRBV5-1; the D gene is possibly TRBD1 (6 bases). Germline lookup yields CDR1 SGHRS and CDR2 YFSETQ. This CDR3 is 13 amino acids long. Written as DNA, the CDR3 is TGCGCCAGCAGTTTGGAGACAGGTTACGAGCAGTACTTC. Protein sequence: CASSLETGYEQYF.

V usage is TRBV10-2 and J usage is TRBJ1-5, with TRBD1 as a possible D gene (5 bases). CDR3 length equals 15 residues. Germline V CDR1 and CDR2: WSHSY, SAAADI. V lost 1 base, J lost 7 bases, and 14 bases lay in between. CDR3 nucleotide sequence: TGCGCCAGCAGTGAGTGGGGTCAGGGCGACCAGCCCCAGCATTTT. Translation gives CASSEWGQGDQPQHF.

This sequence joins TRBV28 and TRBJ2-3, with 14 bases that match TRBD2. The trim removed 4 bases at V and 10 bases at J, leaving 16 bases unmatched. Per the germline V gene, CDR1 is MDHEN and CDR2 is SYDVKM. This CDR3 is 18 amino acids long. CDR3 region: CASSSPPPGLAGVGAQYF. The DNA of the CDR3 is TGTGCCAGCAGTTCCCCGCCCCCGGGACTAGCGGGAGTCGGTGCGCAGTATTTT.

The chain combines TRBV28 with TRBJ1-4, with 9 bases matching TRBD1. The CDR3 has 16 amino acids. From germline, CDR1 is MDHEN and CDR2 SYDVKM. With 5 bases clipped from V and 7 bases from J, the junction kept 11 bases outside the gene matches. CDR3 sequence: CASSPNRGPWGEKLFF. CDR3 nucleotides: TGTGCCAGCAGTCCGAACAGGGGGCCTTGGGGTGAAAAACTGTTTTTT.

V gene TRBV27 combines with J gene TRBJ2-1, with D possibly TRBD2 on 6 matching bases. The CDR3 loop spans 14 amino acids. The germline V gene encodes CDR1 MNHEY and CDR2 SMNVEV (reference sequence). V was shortened by 6 bases and J by 3 bases, with 12 bases between the two germline ends. The CDR3 sequence: CASRNSGGYNEQFF. CDR3 nucleotides: TGTGCCAGCAGAAATAGCGGAGGCTACAATGAGCAGTTCTTC.

This clone was seen only once. A junction boundary mismatches the germline segment, possibly from a read error. This chain joins TRBV7-7 and TRBJ2-5, with TRBD1 matching 8 bases. From germline, CDR1 is SSHAT and CDR2 FNYEAQ (reference sequence). CDR3 length equals 15 residues. DNA of the CDR3: TGTGCTAGCAGCCGGGGGTCAGGGGGCTCGCAGACCCAGTACTTC. Amino acid sequence: CASSRGSGGSQTQYF.

The CDR3 sequence: CASSVGSLNTEAFF. In DNA, the CDR3 is TGTGCCAGCAGCGTAGGTAGCCTGAACACTGAAGCTTTCTTT. V usage is TRBV9 and J usage is TRBJ1-1; D is undetermined. Germline V CDR1 and CDR2: SGDLS, YYNGEE. The V and J ends lost 0 bases and 0 bases respectively, with 6 bases between them. This CDR3 spans 14 amino acids.

This clone was seen only once. The V and J genes are TRBV5-7 and TRBJ2-5, with 8 bases identical to TRBD1. TRBV5-7 is reported as an ORF; its role is uncertain. V lost 3 bases to trimming and J lost 5 bases; unmatched junction nucleotides: 9. The CDR3 spans 15 residues. The CDR3 reads CASSSETGVGETQYF. Here the CDR3 DNA reads TGTGCCAGCAGCTCAGAGACAGGGGTTGGGGAGACCCAGTACTTC.

This chain links TRBV7-9 with TRBJ1-3, with D possibly being TRBD1 (6 bases). The CDR3 sequence is 16 residues long. V was clipped by 0 bases and J by 2 bases, with 11 bases between them. Germline V lookup: CDR1 SEHNR, CDR2 FQNEAQ (reference sequence). The CDR3 region has the DNA TGTGCCAGCAGCTTAGCGTCGGGGACACCTGGAAACACCATATATTTT. It codes for CASSLASGTPGNTIYF. The full variable domain, its missing parts supplied by reference TRBV7-9 and TRBJ1-3, is DTGVSQNPRHKITKRGQNVTFRCDPISEHNRLYWYRQTLGQGPEFLTYFQNEAQLEKSRLLSDRFSAERPKGSFSTLEIQRTEQGDSAMYLCASSLASGTPGNTIYFGEGSWLTVV.

J is TRBJ1-2 and V is TRBV19, with 9 bases lining up with TRBD1. CDR3 length: 14 residues. V trimming: 3 bases; J trimming: 7 bases; junction bases outside the gene matches: 6. In germline, CDR1 is LNHDA, CDR2 SQIVND (reference sequence). The chain's CDR3 is CASSMGQGIVGYTF. CDR3 in DNA: TGTGCCAGTAGTATGGGACAGGGTATAGTTGGCTACACCTTC.

This rearrangement joins TRBV19 to TRBJ2-3; TRBD2 aligns across 13 bases. Trimming took 6 bases from V and 3 from J; bases not matched to a gene: 6. Germline V lookup: CDR1 LNHDA, CDR2 SQIVND (reference sequence). The length of the CDR3 is 16 residues. The CDR3 coding sequence is TGTGCCAGTAGCCCGATACTAGCGGGAGGGACAGATACGCAGTATTTT. Translation: CASSPILAGGTDTQYF.

V usage is TRBV2 and J usage is TRBJ1-4; 7 bases match TRBD1. The CDR3 has 15 amino acids. In germline, CDR1 is SNHLY, CDR2 FYNNEI. V shed 2 bases, J shed 8 bases, and the junction held 8 bases outside the gene matches. CDR3 bases: TGTGCCAGCAGTGAATATGAGACAGGGCGGGAAAAACTGTTTTTT. It specifies CASSEYETGREKLFF.

The V gene is TRBV13, the J gene TRBJ1-6; TRBD1 is a possible D gene (6 bases). The V gene lost 4 bases and the J gene lost 8 bases, with 27 bases spanning the gap. There are 19 residues in the CDR3. Per germline, CDR1 PRHDT and CDR2 FYEKMQ (reference sequence). The CDR3 spells CASSSSQGPEGVSDSPLHF. CDR3 DNA: TGTGCCAGCAGCTCCTCCCAGGGGCCCGAGGGAGTTTCCGATTCACCCCTCCACTTT.

The chain employs TRBV7-3 and TRBJ2-7; D gene ambiguous. The V end lost 1 base, the J end lost 4 bases, and 11 bases lay between the germline ends. Germline loops: CDR1 SGHTA, CDR2 FQGTGA. The CDR3 has 14 residues. The chain's CDR3 is CASSLNAGGYEQYF. In DNA, the CDR3 is TGTGCCAGCAGCTTAAACGCAGGTGGTTACGAGCAGTACTTC.

V gene TRBV27 combines with J gene TRBJ1-5; D remains unclear. V shed 5 bases and J shed 7 bases, with 15 bases lying between them. Per the germline V gene, CDR1 is MNHEY and CDR2 is SMNVEV (reference sequence). The CDR3 is made up of 14 amino acids. As DNA, the CDR3 is TGTGCCAGCAGTATAGACGACGCGGGGCAGCCCCAGCATTTT. Protein product: CASSIDDAGQPQHF.